This TCR beta chain was retrieved from a study of T-cell reconstitution after alpha-beta-depleted transplantation in children. Study-level findings and limits: At the one-year point after transplant, T-cell counts and TCRbeta diversity were found to come mostly from T cells that had been newly produced. The origin of high day-60 TCRbeta diversity in some patients lay in surviving recipient T cells and thymic progenitors. The origin of alpha-beta T cells about two months after transplant was reportedly several hundred expanded graft clones.

This clonotype came up a few times. Its specificity is unknown. Germline assignment: CDR1 MNHNS and CDR2 SASEGT. This CDR3 has 17 amino acids. Trimming removed 6 bases from V and 4 bases from J; junction bases left unmatched: 17. Unique molecular identifiers tagged the TCRbeta library. Each CDR3 protein gets one entry after TCRdb re-called the PCR reads with MiXCR. The data hold about 980,000 distinct CDR3 sequences, with about 26% observed a single time. The sequencing here drew on PBMCs, mostly from graft donor cells, taken 360 days after TCRalphabeta/CD19-depleted stem cell transplant. V and J are TRBV6-1 and TRBJ2-7; 8 bases are a match to TRBD2. The clonotype was recovered from a boy under three years old who had a stem cell transplant for SCID, so the T cells may come from the graft donor. CDR3 loop: CASRPRGGRPDNYEQYF. In DNA form, the CDR3 reads TGTGCCAGCAGGCCTCGGGGGGGACGACCGGATAATTACGAGCAGTACTTC.